The 29 T cell receptor beta chains given below trace back to one sample, sequenced in a study of identical twins. TCRdb recomputed calls from the 5' RACE reads with MiXCR, one row per CDR3 protein. The top ten clones hold over 35% of a sample with roughly 190,000 distinct CDR3 sequences, roughly 15% of them seen once. This sample also appeared in a second study, on T cells expressing NK-cell markers.

Input material: CD8+ T cells sorted from blood. These receptor sequences come from a woman aged 18-35 years in good health.

This clonotype was recorded a few times. V is TRBV29-1 and J is TRBJ2-1, with 11 bases identical to TRBD1. The CDR3 length is 13 residues. The trim removed 7 bases at V and 7 bases at J, leaving 6 bases unmatched. Germline-derived CDR1 and CDR2 are SQVTM and ANQGSEA. The CDR3 protein is CSALGQGANEQFF. CDR3 DNA sequence: TGCAGCGCCCTCGGACAGGGGGCGAATGAGCAGTTCTTC.

The chain carries TRBV9 and TRBJ1-1, with no clear D. V was pared by 0 bases and J by 5 bases, with 8 bases between. CDR1 and CDR2 from the germline V gene are SGDLS and YYNGEE. The CDR3 loop spans 13 amino acids. The CDR3: CASSVVSGTEAFF. DNA for the CDR3: TGTGCCAGCAGCGTAGTCTCAGGAACTGAAGCTTTCTTT.

Only a few counts were recorded for this clonotype. The chain uses TRBV11-2 and TRBJ2-5; D is uncertain. Trimming pared 1 base from V and 2 bases from J, leaving 14 bases between. Germline CDR1 is SGHAT and CDR2 is FQNNGV. The CDR3 runs to 16 residues. CDR3 amino acids: CASSLAYRVVQETQYF. CDR3 DNA: TGTGCCAGCAGCTTAGCATATCGGGTCGTACAAGAGACCCAGTACTTC. Complete variable domain (other parts from reference TRBV11-2 and TRBJ2-5): EAGVAQSPRYKIIEKRQSVAFWCNPISGHATLYWYQQILGQGPKLLIQFQNNGVVDDSQLPKDRFSAERLKGVDSTLKIQPAKLEDSAVYLCASSLAYRVVQETQYFGPGTRLLVL.

Only a few counts were recorded for this clonotype. The chain links TRBV11-2 to TRBJ2-7, with 7 bases that match TRBD1. The CDR3 contains 16 residues. V was pared by 0 bases and J by 6 bases, with 11 bases of the junction left unmatched. Per the germline V gene, CDR1 is SGHAT and CDR2 is FQNNGV. In DNA, the CDR3 is TGTGCCAGCAGCTTAGATCGAGGGGGCGCGCGGCTCGAGCAGTACTTC. Amino acid sequence: CASSLDRGGARLEQYF.

The rearrangement links TRBV15 to TRBJ2-7, with D possibly TRBD1 on 5 matching bases. V lost 9 bases and J lost 12, with 21 bases in between. CDR3 length: 12 amino acids. The germline V gene encodes CDR1 LNHNV and CDR2 YYDKDF (reference sequence). CDR3 region: CATAGAGPPTYF. The CDR3 DNA is TGTGCCACAGCCGGAGCAGGGCCACCGACGTACTTC. Using reference TRBV15 and TRBJ2-7 for the parts outside the CDR3, the full variable domain is DAMVIQNPRYQVTQFGKPVTLSCSQTLNHNVMYWYQQKSSQAPKLLFHYYDKDFNNEADTPDNFQSRRPNTSFCFLDIRSPGLGDTAMYLCATAGAGPPTYFGPGTRLTVT.

This clonotype was counted a few times. This chain uses TRBV12-3 or TRBV12-4 with TRBJ2-2; D is uncertain. The CDR3 loop spans 16 amino acids. Trimming removed 10 bases at V and 2 bases at J, with 20 bases between. The CDR3 DNA sequence: TGTGCCACCATCCCCGACAAGTTGTTTAACACCGGGGAGCTGTTTTTT. Translating gives CATIPDKLFNTGELFF.

The chain links TRBV12-3 or TRBV12-4 to TRBJ2-7; the D is unclear. The CDR3 runs 13 residues. V was pared by 2 bases and J by 4 bases, with 9 bases between. The CDR3 reads CASSLTALYEQYF. CDR3 nucleotides: TGTGCCAGCAGTTTAACAGCCTTGTACGAGCAGTACTTC.

This clonotype was detected a few times. This chain joins TRBV12-3 or TRBV12-4 and TRBJ2-3; D is possibly TRBD2 (7 bases). The CDR3 length is 13 residues. Between the trimmed V and J ends, which lost 6 bases and 6 bases, there was a span of 13 bases. The CDR3 region is CASSDAGADTQYF. CDR3 DNA sequence: TGTGCCAGCAGCGACGCGGGGGCGGATACGCAGTATTTT.

This clonotype was seen more than once but under ten times. This sequence joins TRBV19 and TRBJ2-1, with no clear D. The length of the CDR3 is 13 residues. Germline V CDR1 and CDR2: LNHDA, SQIVND (reference sequence). V was shortened by 7 bases and J by 8 bases, with 15 bases between the two germline ends. CDR3 in DNA: TGTGCCAGTAAAAGCGACCTACACCATGAGCAGTTCTTC. Amino acids: CASKSDLHHEQFF.

This clonotype came up a few times. V and J are TRBV4-3 and TRBJ2-5; D gene unclear. Germline CDR1 reads LGHNA; CDR2 reads YSLEER. With 0 bases removed from V and 5 bases from J, the gap between germline ends came to 7 bases. This CDR3 has 13 residues. The CDR3 reads CASSQDIGETQYF. The CDR3 nucleotides read TGCGCCAGCAGCCAAGATATAGGGGAGACCCAGTACTTC.

The chain couples TRBV5-1 to TRBJ2-7, with 13 positions matching TRBD2. The CDR3 has 19 amino acids. CDR1 and CDR2 (germline): SGHRS, YFSETQ. Trimming cost V 0 bases and J 5 bases; bases outside gene matches: 14. The CDR3 loop reads CASSLGPGGGLAGVHEQYF. CDR3 coding DNA: TGCGCCAGCAGCTTGGGTCCAGGGGGCGGACTAGCGGGAGTCCACGAGCAGTACTTC.

This clonotype was detected only a few times. The rearrangement links TRBV20-1 to TRBJ1-1, with D unclear. Between the trimmed V and J ends, which lost 0 bases and 0 bases, there was a span of 5 bases. This CDR3 is 13 amino acids long. Germline assignment: CDR1 DFQATT and CDR2 SNEGSKA (reference sequence). In nucleotides, the CDR3 is TGCAGTGCTAGAGATCGGATGAACACTGAAGCTTTCTTT. This encodes CSARDRMNTEAFF.

In this sample, this clonotype turned up a few times. V is TRBV20-1 and J is TRBJ1-2, with D unresolved. The germline CDR1 and CDR2 sequences are DFQATT and SNEGSKA (reference sequence). The germline V and J ends were trimmed by 4 bases and 1 base, with 16 bases remaining between them. The CDR3 loop spans 15 amino acids. The CDR3 region is CSANHEQQLNYGYTF. The CDR3 bases are TGCAGTGCTAATCATGAACAGCAACTTAACTATGGCTACACCTTC.

This clonotype was observed a few times. The chain recombines TRBV5-1 with TRBJ1-1; unclear D gene. With 5 bases removed from V and 6 bases from J, the gap between germline ends came to 11 bases. From germline, CDR1 is SGHRS and CDR2 YFSETQ. This CDR3 has 12 residues. CDR3: CASRPDQAEAFF. The CDR3 coding sequence is TGCGCCAGCAGGCCGGATCAGGCTGAAGCTTTCTTT.

The CDR3 here is CASSLQGGNNEQFF. The CDR3 bases are TGTGCCAGCAGCTTACAAGGGGGGAACAATGAGCAGTTCTTC. The chain combines TRBV11-2 with TRBJ2-1; D may correspond to TRBD1 or TRBD2 (6 bases each). V shed 2 bases and J shed 5 bases, with 10 bases lying between them. This CDR3 comprises 14 residues. Looked up from germline, CDR1 is SGHAT and CDR2 is FQNNGV.

The chain uses TRBV10-3 and TRBJ2-7, with a tentative D call TRBD1 (5 bases). The CDR3 is made up of 12 amino acids. From germline, CDR1 is ENHRY and CDR2 SYGVKD. The V end was cut by 8 bases, the J end by 3 bases, with 11 bases between. CDR3 coding DNA: TGTGCCATCGGGGCGGCAAGCTACGAGCAGTACTTC. Its protein is CAIGAASYEQYF.

V is TRBV6-6 and J is TRBJ2-3; TRBD1 is a possible D gene (5 bases). CDR3 length equals 11 residues. The germline V and J ends were trimmed by 8 bases and 6 bases, with 9 bases remaining between them. Germline-derived CDR1 and CDR2 are MNHNY and SVGAGI (reference sequence). CDR3: CASHKGDTQYF. As DNA, the CDR3 is TGTGCCAGCCATAAGGGGGATACGCAGTATTTT.

The CDR3 DNA reads as TGTGCCAGCCGGTCGCGGTTCGCGAACACCGGGGAGCTGTTTTTT. Translated: CASRSRFANTGELFF. The rearrangement links TRBV6-1 to TRBJ2-2; the D is unclear. Trimming shortened V by 8 bases and J by 0 bases, and 13 bases separated the two germline ends. The germline CDR1 and CDR2 sequences are MNHNS and SASEGT. This CDR3 contains 15 residues.

The chain links TRBV11-2 to TRBJ2-1, with D perhaps TRBD1 (5 bases). This CDR3 is 14 amino acids long. Germline V gives CDR1 SGHAT, CDR2 FQNNGV. V was cut by 1 base and J by 5 bases, with 9 bases left in between. DNA of the CDR3: TGTGCCAGCAGCTTAGCCCCGACAGACAATGAGCAGTTCTTC. The encoded protein is CASSLAPTDNEQFF. Drawing the rest from reference TRBV11-2 and TRBJ2-1, the complete variable domain is EAGVAQSPRYKIIEKRQSVAFWCNPISGHATLYWYQQILGQGPKLLIQFQNNGVVDDSQLPKDRFSAERLKGVDSTLKIQPAKLEDSAVYLCASSLAPTDNEQFFGPGTRLTVL.

In its sample, this clonotype was seen a few times. V gene TRBV11-2 combines with J gene TRBJ2-5, with 7 bases that match TRBD2. Germline CDR1 and CDR2: SGHAT and FQNNGV. The CDR3 spans 17 residues. Germline trimming cut 5 bases from V and 6 bases from J; bases unmatched to any gene: 18. CDR3 loop: CASSMELFGGGRQTQYF. CDR3 coding DNA: TGTGCCAGCAGCATGGAGTTGTTTGGGGGAGGGCGACAGACCCAGTACTTC.

CDR3 protein: CASSLDGISYNEQFF. The CDR3 nucleotides are TGTGCCAGCAGTTTAGATGGTATCTCCTACAATGAGCAGTTCTTC. V usage is TRBV28 and J usage is TRBJ2-1; D gene ambiguous. CDR1 and CDR2 from the germline V gene are MDHEN and SYDVKM. V was pared by 2 bases and J by 0 bases, with 8 bases between. The CDR3 runs 15 residues.

This chain links TRBV7-9 with TRBJ2-5; D is unresolved. The V and J ends lost 2 bases and 2 bases respectively, with 6 bases between them. CDR1 is SEHNR and CDR2 is FQNEAQ in the germline V gene (reference sequence). CDR3 length: 13 residues. In DNA, the CDR3 is TGTGCCAGCAGCTTAACAGTTCAAGAGACCCAGTACTTC. Encoded protein: CASSLTVQETQYF.

The genes are TRBV12-3 or TRBV12-4 and TRBJ1-1; possible D gene TRBD1, 6 bases. The CDR3 contains 14 residues. The ends were cut back, 0 bases at V and 1 base at J, with 6 bases in the middle. The DNA of the CDR3 is TGTGCCAGCAGTTTAGCGACAGGGAACACTGAAGCTTTCTTT. Amino acid sequence: CASSLATGNTEAFF.

This clonotype was observed a few times. The V call is TRBV20-1, the J call TRBJ2-1; D is possibly TRBD1 or TRBD2 (6 bases each). V shed 6 bases and J shed 4 bases, with 16 bases lying between them. The CDR3 has 14 amino acids. Germline loops: CDR1 DFQATT, CDR2 SNEGSKA (reference sequence). The CDR3 DNA sequence: TGCAGTGCCGGGGTAGGAGGGGGGTACAATGAGCAGTTCTTC. It is translated as CSAGVGGGYNEQFF.

The chain joins TRBV20-1 to TRBJ2-3; 10 nucleotides line up with TRBD2. Germline assignment: CDR1 DFQATT and CDR2 SNEGSKA (reference sequence). The J segment lost 1 base and the V segment lost 3 bases, leaving 13 bases of the junction unmatched. This CDR3 is 18 amino acids long. CDR3 DNA: TGCAGTGCTAGGGGATTGACTAGCGGGTCGCGGGGCACAGATACGCAGTATTTT. Its translation is CSARGLTSGSRGTDTQYF.

V is TRBV10-2 and J is TRBJ2-3; no clear D. The V gene lost 2 bases and the J gene lost 4 bases, with 1 base spanning the gap. The germline V gene encodes CDR1 WSHSY and CDR2 SAAADI. The CDR3 runs to 11 residues. The CDR3 DNA is TGCGCCAGCAGTGAGGCAGATACGCAGTATTTT. This codes for CASSEADTQYF.

The V and J genes are TRBV27 and TRBJ1-1; 8 bases agree with TRBD1. Germline V CDR1 and CDR2: MNHEY, SMNVEV (reference sequence). The CDR3 has 15 residues. The J segment lost 3 bases and the V segment lost 5 bases, leaving 8 bases of the junction unmatched. CDR3 region: CASSAVTGADTEAFF. The DNA of the CDR3 is TGTGCCAGCAGTGCCGTGACAGGGGCGGACACTGAAGCTTTCTTT.

The chain couples TRBV12-3 or TRBV12-4 to TRBJ2-1, with 11 bases lining up with TRBD2. V was clipped by 5 bases and J by 8 bases; unmatched bases: 11. This CDR3 contains 16 residues. The CDR3 spells CASSPRLAGKSDEQFF. CDR3 coding DNA: TGTGCCAGCAGTCCACGACTAGCGGGAAAGTCCGATGAGCAGTTCTTC.

This sequence joins TRBV24-1 and TRBJ2-2; no clear D. Germline V gene sequence: CDR1 KGHDR, CDR2 SFDVKD. Trimming removed 9 bases at V and 2 bases at J, with 6 bases between. The CDR3 is 12 amino acids. The CDR3 protein is CATSTNTGELFF. The CDR3 DNA follows: TGTGCCACCTCTACAAACACCGGGGAGCTGTTTTTT.